These 26 T cell receptor beta chains originate from one sample sequenced in a study of T cell repertoires in cytomegalovirus infection. TCRdb reprocessed the reads with MiXCR, giving one entry per CDR3 protein. The sample shows approximately 120,000 distinct CDR3 sequences, 25% to 35% of them seen only once. Their antigen targets remain unknown. The specimen comprised CD8+ T cells from cultured PBMCs, sampled from culture after CMV antigen stimulation. The receptors were sampled from a human donor in good health (CMV status not recorded). Some clones in this sample may be carry-over from other donors' samples.

A few counts support this clonotype. The rearrangement links TRBV5-1 to TRBJ2-1, with D perhaps matching TRBD2 (6 bases). The CDR3 is made up of 15 amino acids. Between the trimmed V and J ends, which lost 0 bases and 5 bases, there was a span of 12 bases. Germline loops: CDR1 SGHRS, CDR2 YFSETQ. The DNA for the CDR3 is TGCGCCAGCAGCTTGGTAGCGGCGGCCAACAATGAGCAGTTCTTC. Translating gives CASSLVAAANNEQFF.

The chain carries TRBV5-1 and TRBJ1-1; 11 bases fit TRBD1. This CDR3 comprises 16 residues. Losses at the gene ends were 4 bases for V and 5 bases for J; bases not matched to a gene: 10. Germline V gene sequence: CDR1 SGHRS, CDR2 YFSETQ. The CDR3 coding sequence is TGCGCCAGCAGCCTGGGACAGGGGGTAAGTGGAACTGAAGCTTTCTTT. Its protein is CASSLGQGVSGTEAFF.

The rearrangement joins TRBV12-3 or TRBV12-4 to TRBJ1-1; D is undetermined. This CDR3 comprises 12 residues. The V gene lost 6 bases and the J gene lost 1 base, with 6 bases spanning the gap. The CDR3 loop is CASSPTNTEAFF. The CDR3 DNA sequence: TGTGCCAGCAGCCCTACGAACACTGAAGCTTTCTTT.

This sequence joins TRBV4-1 and TRBJ2-2; D not resolved. Trimming took 1 base from V and 1 from J, leaving 7 bases between them. CDR1 and CDR2 from the germline V gene are MGHRA and YSYEKL. The CDR3 sequence is 15 residues long. DNA of the CDR3: TGCGCCAGCAGCCAAGGAAGTGTGAACACCGGGGAGCTGTTTTTT. Translating gives CASSQGSVNTGELFF.

This clonotype was counted once. The V gene is TRBV9, the J gene TRBJ1-2; 7 bases are a match to TRBD1. The germline V gene encodes CDR1 SGDLS and CDR2 YYNGEE. V dropped 3 bases and J dropped 4; count of bases not matched to a gene: 6. The CDR3 sequence is 14 residues long. This CDR3 is CASSGTGTAYGYTF. The CDR3 coding sequence is TGTGCCAGCAGCGGAACCGGGACAGCCTATGGCTACACCTTC.

The rearrangement links TRBV4-1 to TRBJ2-6; 9 bases map to TRBD1. CDR3 size: 21 residues. Per the germline V gene, CDR1 is MGHRA and CDR2 is YSYEKL. With V trimmed by 3 bases and J by 0 bases, 15 bases remained unmatched. For the CDR3, the DNA is TGCGCCAGCAGCCACCCCTCCGGGTTGGGACAGGGTATCTCTGGGGCCAACGTCCTGACTTTC. Protein product: CASSHPSGLGQGISGANVLTF.

This clonotype came up many times. The chain couples TRBV7-9 to TRBJ1-2; no clear D. The CDR3 is 12 residues long. V shed 6 bases and J shed 3 bases, with 8 bases lying between them. Germline V lookup: CDR1 SEHNR, CDR2 FQNEAQ (reference sequence). The CDR3 region has the DNA TGTGCCAGCAGTAACTGGGACTATGGCTACACCTTC. It codes for CASSNWDYGYTF.

This clonotype turned up a few times. The CDR3 nucleotides read TGTGCCAGCAGTTTGGGGACTAGCCCCTACGAGCAGTACTTC. Amino acid sequence: CASSLGTSPYEQYF. J is TRBJ2-7 and V is TRBV27, with 9 bases that match TRBD2. The V segment lost 3 bases and the J segment 2 bases; nucleotides outside the gene matches: 2. The V gene's germline CDR1 is MNHEY and CDR2 SMNVEV (reference sequence). This CDR3 contains 14 residues.

As DNA, the CDR3 is TGTGCCAGTAGAGGACAGGGGCTTACTGAAGCTTTCTTT. Translation: CASRGQGLTEAFF. This rearrangement joins TRBV19 to TRBJ1-1, with TRBD1 matching 9 bases. The CDR3 is 13 amino acids. CDR1 and CDR2 from the germline V gene are LNHDA and SQIVND (reference sequence). V lost 6 bases to trimming and J lost 5 bases; unmatched junction nucleotides: 4.

This clonotype was counted only a few times. The V gene is TRBV7-9, the J gene TRBJ1-1; D is undetermined. This CDR3 has 12 amino acids. V lost 6 bases and J lost 4, with 9 bases in between. CDR1 is SEHNR, CDR2 FQNEAQ, per germline (reference sequence). In nucleotides, the CDR3 is TGTGCCAGCAGGGACGGTGGCACTGAAGCTTTCTTT. This encodes CASRDGGTEAFF.

This clonotype was seen a handful of times. The V and J genes are TRBV12-3 or TRBV12-4 and TRBJ1-5, with D possibly TRBD1 on 5 matching bases. The CDR3 consists of 13 residues. V lost 7 bases, J lost 2 bases, and 9 bases lay in between. CDR3 nucleotide sequence: TGTGCCAGCACCCCGACAGGCAATCAGCCCCAGCATTTT. It codes for CASTPTGNQPQHF.

This sequence joins TRBV7-9 and TRBJ1-1, with D uncertain. Germline CDR1 reads SEHNR; CDR2 reads FQNEAQ (reference sequence). The CDR3 covers 14 residues. Trimming removed 4 bases at V and 2 bases at J, with 11 bases between. The DNA for the CDR3 is TGTGCCAGCAGCTCCAGGACCGTTAACACTGAAGCTTTCTTT. It is translated as CASSSRTVNTEAFF.

This chain connects TRBV6-5 to TRBJ2-7; either TRBD1 or TRBD2 may supply D (7 bases each). This CDR3 is built from 13 residues. Trimming shortened V by 7 bases and J by 2 bases, and 12 bases separated the two germline ends. Germline-derived CDR1 and CDR2 are MNHEY and SVGAGI. In nucleotides, the CDR3 is TGTGCCAGCACAGGGGGGGGGACCTACGAGCAGTACTTC. This sequence encodes CASTGGGTYEQYF.

In this sample, this clonotype turned up a few times. The chain couples TRBV12-5 to TRBJ2-5; the D is unclear. Deletions cut 0 bases from V and 7 bases from J, with 3 bases between. There are 11 residues in the CDR3. Germline CDR1 LGHNT, CDR2 FRNRAP. The CDR3, as DNA: TGTGCTAGTGGTTTGGTCCCGACCCAGTACTTC. Translating it yields CASGLVPTQYF.

CDR3 sequence: CASSVESEEQYF. The DNA of the CDR3 is TGTGCCAGCAGTGTTGAGTCCGAGGAGCAGTACTTC. The gene calls are TRBV2 and TRBJ2-7, with D unresolved. Deletions cut 4 bases from V and 7 bases from J, with 11 bases between. CDR1 SNHLY and CDR2 FYNNEI come from the germline V gene. CDR3 size: 12 residues. The variable domain in full, with the rest retrieved from reference TRBV2 and TRBJ2-7, is EPEVTQTPSHQVTQMGQEVILRCVPISNHLYFYWYRQILGQKVEFLVSFYNNEISEKSEIFDDQFSVERPDGSNFTLKIRSTKLEDSAMYFCASSVESEEQYFGPGTRLTVT.

A remark on this clonotype: Germline and junction disagree at one end, which may indicate a read error. The rearrangement uses TRBV7-6 and TRBJ1-2; 9 nucleotides align to TRBD1. Germline-derived CDR1 and CDR2 are SGHVS and FNYEAQ. The CDR3 sequence is 14 residues long. The CDR3 here is CVSSQTGGWYGYTF. DNA of the CDR3: TGTGTCAGCAGCCAGACAGGGGGATGGTATGGCTACACCTTC.

The rearrangement joins TRBV3-1 to TRBJ1-4; a possible D gene is TRBD1 (6 bases). Germline V gene lookup returns CDR1 LGHDT and CDR2 YNNKEL (reference sequence). The CDR3 runs 19 residues. Between the trimmed V and J ends, which lost 3 bases and 4 bases, there was a span of 24 bases. CDR3 sequence reads: CASSHRRDTLSPDNEKLFF. CDR3 in DNA: TGTGCCAGCAGCCACAGACGGGACACGCTATCCCCCGATAATGAAAAACTGTTTTTT.

This clonotype was seen only a few times. CDR3 DNA sequence: TGTGCCAGCAGCTCCCCTAGCGGGCAAGAGACCCAGTACTTC. Its protein is CASSSPSGQETQYF. This chain uses TRBV13 with TRBJ2-5; 8 nucleotides match TRBD2. After removal of 4 bases from V and 2 bases from J, the junction contained 3 bases not matched to a gene. The CDR3 runs 14 residues. In germline, CDR1 is PRHDT, CDR2 FYEKMQ (reference sequence).

V gene TRBV4-1 combines with J gene TRBJ2-5, with TRBD1 identical over 9 bases. The CDR3 runs to 16 residues. Per the germline V gene, CDR1 is MGHRA and CDR2 is YSYEKL. V was pared by 0 bases and J by 5 bases, with 7 bases of the junction left unmatched. The CDR3 reads CASSQDGDRAWETQYF. In nucleotides, the CDR3 is TGCGCCAGCAGCCAAGATGGGGACAGGGCCTGGGAGACCCAGTACTTC.

The chain recombines TRBV5-4 with TRBJ1-1; maybe TRBD1 (6 bases). V lost 7 bases to trimming and J lost 8 bases, with 12 bases between them. Germline V gene lookup returns CDR1 SGHNT and CDR2 YYREEE (reference sequence). The CDR3 has 11 residues. The CDR3 DNA reads as TGTGCCAGCGGGACGGGGGGCGAAGCTTTCTTT. It encodes CASGTGGEAFF.

The chain uses TRBV6-1 and TRBJ1-1, with 9 bases identical to TRBD1. The CDR3 sequence is 14 residues long. With 6 bases clipped from V and 0 bases from J, the junction kept 2 bases outside the gene matches. Germline CDR1 and CDR2: MNHNS and SASEGT. The CDR3 DNA reads as TGTGCCAGCAGCCGGGACAGGGTGAACACTGAAGCTTTCTTT. This gives the protein CASSRDRVNTEAFF.

DNA of the CDR3: TGCAGTGCTAGAGATGGCGGGGGGCGGACAGATACGCAGTATTTT. This sequence encodes CSARDGGGRTDTQYF. J is TRBJ2-3 and V is TRBV20-1; 8 nucleotides match TRBD2. V trimming: 0 bases; J trimming: 3 bases; junction bases outside the gene matches: 5. This CDR3 contains 15 residues. CDR1 is DFQATT, CDR2 SNEGSKA, per germline (reference sequence).

At least ten counts were recorded for this clonotype. The chain links TRBV7-9 to TRBJ2-3; D is ambiguous. The CDR3 is made up of 13 amino acids. V was pared by 3 bases and J by 4 bases, with 8 bases between. The germline CDR1 and CDR2 sequences are SEHNR and FQNEAQ (reference sequence). CDR3 in amino acids: CASSLSAADTQYF. The CDR3 nucleotides are TGTGCCAGCAGCTTGAGTGCGGCAGATACGCAGTATTTT. The complete variable domain, with remaining parts taken from reference TRBV7-9 and TRBJ2-3, reads DTGVSQNPRHKITKRGQNVTFRCDPISEHNRLYWYRQTLGQGPEFLTYFQNEAQLEKSRLLSDRFSAERPKGSFSTLEIQRTEQGDSAMYLCASSLSAADTQYFGPGTRLTVL.

The gene calls are TRBV6-2 or TRBV6-3 and TRBJ2-3, with 9 bases lining up with TRBD2. This CDR3 contains 18 residues. The J segment lost 4 bases and the V segment lost 2 bases, leaving 13 bases of the junction unmatched. Germline V gene lookup returns CDR1 MNHEY and CDR2 SVGEGT. The CDR3 coding sequence is TGTGCCAGCAGTTACACCAAAGTTCTCGGACTAGCGTCAGATACGCAGTATTTT. It translates to CASSYTKVLGLASDTQYF.

In its sample, this clonotype was seen many times. The chain joins TRBV27 to TRBJ1-2; 12 bases line up with TRBD1. With V trimmed by 5 bases and J by 5 bases, 6 bases remained unmatched. The V gene's germline CDR1 is MNHEY and CDR2 SMNVEV (reference sequence). The CDR3 extends over 15 amino acids. In nucleotides, the CDR3 is TGTGCCAGCAGTCCCGGGACAGGGGGCGAATATGGCTACACCTTC. This translates into CASSPGTGGEYGYTF.

At least ten counts were recorded for this clonotype. This rearrangement joins TRBV7-2 to TRBJ2-6, with D possibly being TRBD1 (6 bases). V lost 4 bases and J 4 bases, leaving 11 bases between the germline ends. The CDR3 spans 15 residues. Germline V CDR1 and CDR2: SGHTA, FQGNSA. This chain's CDR3 is CASSYTGSGANVLTF. In DNA, the CDR3 is TGTGCCAGCAGCTATACAGGGTCCGGGGCCAACGTCCTGACTTTC.